The 15 T cell receptor beta chains in this list originate from one sample, sequenced in a study of blood T cell repertoires in COVID-19. Some clones are missing from TCRdb's copy, which holds only in-frame ones; the method was immunoSEQ multiplex PCR. In the table there are some 360,000 clones, over 85% of which are singletons. Sequenced material: peripheral blood. The receptor source for this set is a woman in her sixties or seventies with COVID-19, enrolled during active disease.

The CDR3 DNA reads TGTGCCAGCAGCTTAGAACTCAGGTTCCCTTCACCCCTCCACTTT. Protein product: CASSLELRFPSPLHF. The chain uses TRBV7-2 and TRBJ1-6; D not resolved. V lost 1 base, J lost 9 bases, and 13 bases lay in between. Germline V gene lookup returns CDR1 SGHTA and CDR2 FQGNSA. CDR3 length: 15 residues. Together with reference TRBV7-2 and TRBJ1-6, the CDR3 gives the full variable domain: GAGVSQSPSNKVTEKGKDVELRCDPISGHTALYWYRQSLGQGLEFLIYFQGNSAPDKSGLPSDRFSAERTGGSVSTLTIQRTQQEDSAVYLCASSLELRFPSPLHFGNGTRLTVT.

This clone was picked up a small number of times. The V gene is TRBV9, the J gene TRBJ1-6; 9 nucleotides align to TRBD1. Trimming cost V 3 bases and J 8 bases; bases outside gene matches: 6. This CDR3 has 15 residues. The V gene's germline CDR1 is SGDLS and CDR2 YYNGEE. The CDR3 loop reads CASSAGTGLYSPLHF. The DNA of the CDR3 is TGTGCCAGCAGCGCCGGGACAGGGTTATATTCACCCCTCCACTTT.

This chain uses TRBV6-6 with TRBJ1-1; no clear D. This CDR3 is built from 11 residues. V shed 9 bases and J shed 1 base, with 6 bases lying between them. Germline loops: CDR1 MNHNY, CDR2 SVGAGI (reference sequence). In DNA form, the CDR3 reads TGTGCCAGTTATAAGAACACTGAAGCTTTCTTT. Translating gives CASYKNTEAFF.

The rearrangement uses TRBV5-4 and TRBJ2-3; TRBD1 matches 9 bases. CDR3 length: 17 residues. CDR1 is SGHNT, CDR2 YYREEE, per germline (reference sequence). Trimming at V came to 4 bases and at J to 3 bases, leaving 12 bases not matched to a gene. CDR3 in DNA: TGTGCCAGCAGCCCCAATGCGGGACAGGGCAAAACAGATACGCAGTATTTT. This gives the protein CASSPNAGQGKTDTQYF.

CDR3: CASSSTGDSYGYTF. DNA of the CDR3: TGCGCCAGCAGCTCGACAGGGGATTCCTATGGCTACACCTTC. The chain couples TRBV5-1 to TRBJ1-2, with 8 bases aligning to TRBD1. The CDR3 is 14 residues long. Trimming took 3 bases from V and 4 from J; bases not matched to a gene: 5. Germline-derived CDR1 and CDR2 are SGHRS and YFSETQ. The full variable domain, rest sourced from reference TRBV5-1 and TRBJ1-2, is KAGVTQTPRYLIKTRGQQVTLSCSPISGHRSVSWYQQTPGQGLQFLFEYFSETQRNKGNFPGRFSGRQFSNSRSEMNVSTLELGDSALYLCASSSTGDSYGYTFGSGTRLTVV.

The V call is TRBV5-5, the J call TRBJ1-4, with D possibly being TRBD1 (5 bases). The V gene's germline CDR1 is SGHKS and CDR2 YYEKEE (reference sequence). V gave up 0 bases and J gave up 2 bases, with 11 bases separating them. The CDR3 totals 16 residues. The CDR3 region has the DNA TGTGCCAGCAGCTTGGCGGGGGTGCTGACTAATGAAAAACTGTTTTTT. It encodes CASSLAGVLTNEKLFF. The variable domain in full, with the rest retrieved from reference TRBV5-5 and TRBJ1-4, is DAGVTQSPTHLIKTRGQQVTLRCSPISGHKSVSWYQQVLGQGPQFIFQYYEKEERGRGNFPDRFSARQFPNYSSELNVNALLLGDSALYLCASSLAGVLTNEKLFFGSGTQLSVL.

The chain employs TRBV7-2 and TRBJ1-1; D is unresolved. This CDR3 is built from 14 residues. V was cut by 4 bases and J by 4 bases, with 13 bases left in between. Per the germline V gene, CDR1 is SGHTA and CDR2 is FQGNSA. The CDR3 reads CASSSRKGGTEAFF. DNA for the CDR3: TGTGCCAGCAGCTCCCGGAAGGGAGGCACTGAAGCTTTCTTT.

The gene calls are TRBV7-2 and TRBJ1-3, with D perhaps matching TRBD1 (5 bases). The CDR3 runs 16 residues. V gave up 2 bases and J gave up 4 bases, with 15 bases separating them. CDR1 and CDR2 from the germline V gene are SGHTA and FQGNSA. CDR3 coding DNA: TGTGCCAGCAGCTTAAGAAGTTCGGGGGGGGGAAACACCATATATTTT. Amino acid sequence: CASSLRSSGGGNTIYF.

The chain joins TRBV14 to TRBJ2-7; the D is unclear. The length of the CDR3 is 11 residues. Trimming took off 3 bases at V and 3 bases at J, with 3 bases between the two ends. CDR1 is SGHDN, CDR2 FVKESK, per germline. This CDR3 is CASSHSYEQYF. For the CDR3, the DNA is TGTGCCAGCAGCCACAGCTACGAGCAGTACTTC.

The V gene is TRBV5-5, the J gene TRBJ2-2; 7 nucleotides line up with TRBD1. Per germline, CDR1 SGHKS and CDR2 YYEKEE (reference sequence). Unmatched junction bases numbered 11, after V lost 4 bases and J lost 2 bases. This CDR3 contains 17 residues. DNA for the CDR3: TGTGCCAGCAGCCAAATACCGGGACAGCCTAACACCGGGGAGCTGTTTTTT. It specifies CASSQIPGQPNTGELFF.

This clone was counted a single time. V usage is TRBV3-1 (or the pseudogene TRBV3-2) and J usage is TRBJ1-1, with 7 nucleotides matching TRBD1. Germline CDR1 LGHDT, CDR2 YNNKEL (reference sequence). The CDR3 covers 15 residues. Unmatched junction bases numbered 5, after V lost 3 bases and J lost 1 base. CDR3 residues: CASSHTGTANTEAFF. CDR3 bases: TGTGCCAGCAGCCATACAGGGACAGCGAACACTGAAGCTTTCTTT.

The rearrangement links TRBV11-2 to TRBJ2-1; 8 bases are shared with TRBD1. Germline V gene data show CDR1 as SGHAT and CDR2 as FQNNGV. V lost 4 bases to trimming and J lost 1 base; unmatched junction nucleotides: 12. The CDR3 has 18 amino acids. CDR3 in amino acids: CASSSRAPDRGSYNEQFF. CDR3 in DNA: TGTGCCAGCAGCTCAAGAGCCCCTGACAGGGGATCCTACAATGAGCAGTTCTTC.

The chain uses TRBV19 and TRBJ1-2, with D possibly TRBD1 on 6 matching bases. CDR1 is LNHDA and CDR2 is SQIVND in the germline V gene (reference sequence). Trimming shortened V by 11 bases and J by 0 bases, and 16 bases separated the two germline ends. The CDR3 extends over 14 amino acids. Here the CDR3 DNA reads TGTGCCTCATACGGACAGACAGCTAACTATGGCTACACCTTC. This sequence encodes CASYGQTANYGYTF.

CDR3 region: CASSLPNTEAFF. Here the CDR3 DNA reads TGCGCCAGCAGCCTCCCCAACACTGAAGCTTTCTTT. The chain joins TRBV5-1 to TRBJ1-1; D gene uncertain. V was clipped by 4 bases and J by 2 bases, with 6 bases between them. Germline V gives CDR1 SGHRS, CDR2 YFSETQ. The CDR3 length is 12 residues.

The rearrangement links TRBV2 to TRBJ1-4, with D perhaps TRBD1 (6 bases). The length of the CDR3 is 17 residues. V was trimmed by 6 bases and J by 7 bases, leaving 24 bases between them. Germline V CDR1 and CDR2: SNHLY, FYNNEI. The CDR3: CASRLQGSKIWGEKLFF. CDR3 DNA: TGTGCCAGCAGGCTACAGGGCTCGAAGATATGGGGTGAAAAACTGTTTTTT.